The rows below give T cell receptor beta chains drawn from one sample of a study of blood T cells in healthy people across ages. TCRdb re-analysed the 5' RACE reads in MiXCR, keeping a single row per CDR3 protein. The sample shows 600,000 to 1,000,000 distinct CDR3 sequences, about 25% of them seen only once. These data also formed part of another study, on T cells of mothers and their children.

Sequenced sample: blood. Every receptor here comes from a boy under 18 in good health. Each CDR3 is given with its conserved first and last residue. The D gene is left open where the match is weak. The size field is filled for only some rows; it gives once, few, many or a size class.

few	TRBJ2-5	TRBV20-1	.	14	TGCAGTTCCCACCCGGAGGGCCGGGGAGAGACCCAGTACTTC	CSSHPEGRGETQYF
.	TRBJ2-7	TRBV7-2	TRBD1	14	TGTGCCAGCAGGTCCCCGGGACAGGGTTCCGAGCAGTACTTC	CASRSPGQGSEQYF
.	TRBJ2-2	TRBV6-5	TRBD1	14	TGTGCCAGCAGAAAACAGGGGTACACCGGGGAGCTGTTTTTT	CASRKQGYTGELFF
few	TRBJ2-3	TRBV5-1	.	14	TGCGCCAGCAGCTCCGGACAGCGCACAGATACGCAGTATTTT	CASSSGQRTDTQYF
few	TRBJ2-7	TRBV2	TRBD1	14	TGTGCCAGCAGTCGACAGGGGGAATCGGGGGAGCAGTACTTC	CASSRQGESGEQYF
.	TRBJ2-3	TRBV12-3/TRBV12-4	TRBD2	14	TGTGCCAGCAGAAACCCCGGACTAGCGAATATGCAGTATTTT	CASRNPGLANMQYF
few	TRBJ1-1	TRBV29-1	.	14	TGCAGCGTTCGAACCGGGACGGTGAGCACTGAAGCTTTCTTT	CSVRTGTVSTEAFF
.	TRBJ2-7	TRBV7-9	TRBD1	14	TGTGCCAGCAGCGCACCGGGACAGGGGGCCGAGCAGTACTTC	CASSAPGQGAEQYF
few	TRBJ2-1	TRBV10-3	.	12	TGTGCCATCAGTCCCCCCTCGGACACGCAGTTCTTC	CAISPPSDTQFF
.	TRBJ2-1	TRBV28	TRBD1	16	TGTGCCAGCAGTTTGTACCGGGACAGGGGTTGGTATGAGCAGTTCTTC	CASSLYRDRGWYEQFF
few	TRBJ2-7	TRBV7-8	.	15	TGTGCCAGCAGCTTAACGGCAGGGCACTACTACGAGCAGTACTTC	CASSLTAGHYYEQYF
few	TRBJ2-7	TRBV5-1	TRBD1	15	TGCGCCAGCAGCCCCACGACAGGGGGAGGCTACGAGCAGTACTTC	CASSPTTGGGYEQYF
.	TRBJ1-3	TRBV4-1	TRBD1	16	TGCGCCAGCAGCCAAACCCCGGGACAGTATGGAAACACCATATATTTT	CASSQTPGQYGNTIYF
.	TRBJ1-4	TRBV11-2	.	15	TGTGCCAGCAGCCTAACCCGAATCGCGGATGGGAAACTGTTTTTT	CASSLTRIADGKLFF
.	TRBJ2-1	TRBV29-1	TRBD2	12	TGCAGCGCCGTTTCGACTAGCGATGAGCAGTTCTTC	CSAVSTSDEQFF
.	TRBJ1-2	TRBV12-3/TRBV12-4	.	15	TGCGCCAGCAACAACGGGGCAGGAACCAACTATGGCTACACCTTC	CASNNGAGTNYGYTF